This T cell receptor (beta chain) appears in the sequencing data of a study of blood T cell repertoires in COVID-19. TCRdb's table, derived via immunoSEQ multiplex PCR, lists solely in-frame clones and lacks some. The table lists 95,000 to 150,000 clones, over 75% of them singletons. CDR1 SQVTM and CDR2 ANQGSEA come from the germline V gene. V lost 4 bases to trimming and J lost 8 bases; unmatched junction nucleotides: 7. The length of the CDR3 is 12 residues. The receptor's source is an elderly man with active or convalescent COVID-19. Sequenced input: peripheral blood. The V gene is TRBV29-1, the J gene TRBJ1-2; 7 nucleotides align to TRBD1. The DNA for the CDR3 is TGCAGCGTTGCCCAGGGGGAAGGAGGCTACACCTTC. It yields the protein CSVAQGEGGYTF.